Following are 28 T cell receptor beta chains from one sample sequenced in a study of shared clonotypes between healthy human individuals. CD45RO-negative, CCR7-selected cells formed the naive CD8 fraction, which excluded terminally differentiated effector memory CD45RA+ cells. Sequencing was performed with immunoSEQ multiplex PCR; in TCRdb, only in-frame clones are kept and a portion is missing. The table has 1.5 million to 2.5 million clones, over 85% seen once. Sequenced: naive CD8+ T cells sorted from blood. These receptors all stem from a man aged 18-30 years in good health.

This chain links TRBV7-9 with TRBJ1-2, with D unresolved. Germline CDR1 SEHNR, CDR2 FQNEAQ (reference sequence). The CDR3 runs 15 residues. V shed 5 bases and J shed 0 bases, with 13 bases lying between them. The CDR3 coding sequence is TGTGCCAGCAGCCTGACGCCGGTTTCTAACTATGGCTACACCTTC. This codes for CASSLTPVSNYGYTF.

This chain connects TRBV28 to TRBJ2-5; D is perhaps TRBD1 (6 bases). In germline, CDR1 is MDHEN, CDR2 SYDVKM. CDR3 length: 13 residues. V gave up 3 bases and J gave up 5 bases, with 10 bases separating them. In nucleotides, the CDR3 is TGTGCCAGCAGTTTTACAGGGTACGAGACCCAGTACTTC. Encoded protein: CASSFTGYETQYF.

This clone has only a few counts. The chain is built from TRBV6-5 and TRBJ1-3; D is undetermined. Between the trimmed V and J ends, which lost 10 bases and 0 bases, there was a span of 7 bases. Germline V gives CDR1 MNHEY, CDR2 SVGAGI. This CDR3 spans 12 amino acids. CDR3 in DNA: TGTGCCACCCAGAGCTCTGGAAACACCATATATTTT. It codes for CATQSSGNTIYF.

The chain joins TRBV7-8 to TRBJ1-5, with D unresolved. V was pared by 5 bases and J by 0 bases, with 14 bases between. The CDR3 totals 16 residues. Germline V lookup: CDR1 SGHVS, CDR2 FQNEAQ. The CDR3 protein is CASSVGPSYSNQPQHF. The CDR3 DNA follows: TGTGCCAGCAGCGTCGGTCCTTCTTATAGCAATCAGCCCCAGCATTTT.

The chain is built from TRBV30 and TRBJ2-3; a weak D match, TRBD1 (6 bases). CDR1 is GTSNPN and CDR2 is SVGIG in the germline V gene (reference sequence). V lost 0 bases and J lost 6, with 10 bases in between. The CDR3 runs to 13 residues. The CDR3 region is CAWSVSGADTQYF. For the CDR3, the DNA is TGTGCCTGGAGTGTATCAGGGGCGGATACGCAGTATTTT.

This chain joins TRBV6-1 and TRBJ1-4; TRBD1 agrees at 8 bases. Unmatched junction bases numbered 12, after V lost 8 bases and J lost 10 bases. The CDR3 is made up of 14 amino acids. Germline loops: CDR1 MNHNS, CDR2 SASEGT. The CDR3 nucleotides read TGTGCCAGCTGGAATGGACAGGGTGGGGGAAAACTGTTTTTT. As protein: CASWNGQGGGKLFF.

Concerning this clone itself: At the DNA level, this CDR3 is encoded by other sequences in the same sample as well. This rearrangement joins TRBV7-8 to TRBJ2-7, with TRBD1 identical over 8 bases. The V gene end was trimmed by 5 bases and the J gene end by 3 bases; junction bases not matched to a gene: 3. The CDR3 runs to 13 residues. Germline V lookup: CDR1 SGHVS, CDR2 FQNEAQ. The CDR3 protein is CASSEDRGYEQYF. DNA for the CDR3: TGTGCCAGCAGCGAAGACAGGGGCTACGAGCAGTACTTC. The variable domain in full, with the rest retrieved from reference TRBV7-8 and TRBJ2-7, is GAGVSQSPRYKVAKRGQDVALRCDPISGHVSLFWYQQALGQGPEFLTYFQNEAQLDKSGLPSDRFFAERPEGSVSTLKIQRTQQEDSAVYLCASSEDRGYEQYFGPGTRLTVT.

The V gene is TRBV13, the J gene TRBJ2-2; 10 positions agree with TRBD2. V was clipped by 3 bases and J by 4 bases; unmatched bases: 8. Germline V gene data show CDR1 as PRHDT and CDR2 as FYEKMQ (reference sequence). This CDR3 spans 17 amino acids. In nucleotides, the CDR3 is TGTGCCAGCAGCTTCCCAGCGGGAGGGTGGAGCACCGGGGAGCTGTTTTTT. This translates into CASSFPAGGWSTGELFF.

The rearrangement links TRBV7-9 to TRBJ2-1, with 7 bases identical to TRBD2. The germline V gene encodes CDR1 SEHNR and CDR2 FQNEAQ (reference sequence). Trimming at V came to 0 bases and at J to 5 bases, leaving 1 base not matched to a gene. There are 14 residues in the CDR3. Written as DNA, the CDR3 is TGTGCCAGCAGCTTAGCCGGGACTAACAATGAGCAGTTCTTC. This codes for CASSLAGTNNEQFF.

This clone was observed a single time. The chain uses TRBV27 and TRBJ2-7; D might be TRBD1 (6 bases). Germline lookup yields CDR1 MNHEY and CDR2 SMNVEV (reference sequence). The CDR3 contains 16 residues. Trimming took 6 bases from V and 0 from J, leaving 18 bases between them. The CDR3 region has the DNA TGTGCCAGCAGCCCCTCCGTAGGGACATACTCCTACGAGCAGTACTTC. It encodes CASSPSVGTYSYEQYF.

V and J are TRBV6-1 and TRBJ1-6, with no clear D. Germline CDR1 and CDR2: MNHNS and SASEGT. V was trimmed by 2 bases and J by 2 bases, leaving 16 bases between them. The CDR3 loop spans 18 amino acids. CDR3 DNA sequence: TGTGCCAGCAGTGAAATACCCCCCCATCTTGCCTATAATTCACCCCTCCACTTT. Encoded protein: CASSEIPPHLAYNSPLHF.

V gene TRBV4-1 combines with J gene TRBJ2-5; D is unresolved. The CDR3 is 15 residues long. Germline CDR1 reads MGHRA; CDR2 reads YSYEKL. Between the trimmed V and J ends, which lost 1 base and 5 bases, there was a span of 14 bases. The CDR3 spells CASSQADWTEETQYF. As DNA, the CDR3 is TGCGCCAGCAGCCAAGCTGACTGGACCGAGGAGACCCAGTACTTC.

V gene TRBV4-1 combines with J gene TRBJ2-7; 11 bases line up with TRBD2. The CDR3 is made up of 18 amino acids. CDR1 and CDR2 (germline): MGHRA, YSYEKL. Unmatched junction bases numbered 10, after V lost 1 base and J lost 2 bases. CDR3 bases: TGCGCCAGCAGCCAAGCCTTCACTAGCGGGAGTCCCGCCTACGAGCAGTACTTC. It codes for CASSQAFTSGSPAYEQYF.

The rearrangement joins TRBV6-1 to TRBJ1-1; possibly TRBD1 for D (5 bases). V was cut by 3 bases and J by 2 bases, with 13 bases left in between. This CDR3 spans 15 amino acids. Per the germline V gene, CDR1 is MNHNS and CDR2 is SASEGT. CDR3 DNA sequence: TGTGCCAGCAGTGATCCTTCGAGGGGTAACACTGAAGCTTTCTTT. This codes for CASSDPSRGNTEAFF.

The chain recombines TRBV5-4 with TRBJ1-3, with 8 bases that match TRBD1. Germline values: CDR1 SGHNT, CDR2 YYREEE (reference sequence). The CDR3 is 16 residues long. With V trimmed by 0 bases and J by 4 bases, 6 bases remained unmatched. DNA of the CDR3: TGTGCCAGCAGCTTGGACCAGGGGGCGGCCGGAAACACCATATATTTT. Translation: CASSLDQGAAGNTIYF.

V and J are TRBV27 and TRBJ2-1; 8 nucleotides line up with TRBD1. The V gene's germline CDR1 is MNHEY and CDR2 SMNVEV (reference sequence). CDR3 size: 14 residues. The V gene end was trimmed by 5 bases and the J gene end by 2 bases; junction bases not matched to a gene: 2. Here the CDR3 DNA reads TGTGCCAGCAGTCAGGGGGCCCCCTACAATGAGCAGTTCTTC. Its translation is CASSQGAPYNEQFF.

This chain joins TRBV29-1 and TRBJ2-2; no firm D call. Germline CDR1 is SQVTM and CDR2 is ANQGSEA. The CDR3 is 12 amino acids. V lost 8 bases to trimming and J lost 4 bases, with 11 bases between them. The CDR3 loop reads CSFRSGTGELFF. DNA for the CDR3: TGCAGCTTCCGATCTGGCACCGGGGAGCTGTTTTTT.

The chain uses TRBV11-2 and TRBJ1-2; a weak D match, TRBD1 (6 bases). The CDR3 sequence is 15 residues long. CDR1 SGHAT and CDR2 FQNNGV come from the germline V gene. The V gene lost 5 bases and the J gene lost 2 bases, with 15 bases spanning the gap. The CDR3 loop reads CASSHEDRTNYGYTF. In DNA form, the CDR3 reads TGTGCCAGCAGCCACGAGGACAGAACGAACTATGGCTACACCTTC.

This chain connects TRBV14 to TRBJ2-1; 7 bases are shared with TRBD2. Losses at the gene ends were 3 bases for V and 0 bases for J; bases not matched to a gene: 5. Germline lookup yields CDR1 SGHDN and CDR2 FVKESK. This CDR3 comprises 16 residues. In nucleotides, the CDR3 is TGTGCCAGCAGCCAGGGAGCGGGAAGCTCCTACAATGAGCAGTTCTTC. This sequence encodes CASSQGAGSSYNEQFF.

This chain links TRBV27 with TRBJ2-1; TRBD2 agrees at 8 bases. CDR3 length equals 15 residues. V shed 7 bases, J shed 4 bases, and the junction held 9 bases outside the gene matches. The germline V gene encodes CDR1 MNHEY and CDR2 SMNVEV (reference sequence). CDR3 sequence (DNA): TGTGCCAGCACTCCCGGAGCTAGCGGGTACAATGAGCAGTTCTTC. Amino acids: CASTPGASGYNEQFF.

The rearrangement uses TRBV7-4 and TRBJ1-5, with D uncertain. Deletions cut 4 bases from V and 4 bases from J, with 2 bases between. The CDR3 length is 11 residues. Germline V gene lookup returns CDR1 SGHVT and CDR2 SQSDAQ. CDR3 sequence reads: CASSWNQPQHF. CDR3 nucleotide sequence: TGTGCCAGCAGCTGGAATCAGCCCCAGCATTTT.

A single count supports this clone. The rearrangement links TRBV4-2 to TRBJ1-6; 9 nucleotides line up with TRBD1. With V trimmed by 5 bases and J by 8 bases, 10 bases remained unmatched. This CDR3 is built from 16 residues. Germline CDR1 is LGHNA and CDR2 is YNFKEQ. In DNA form, the CDR3 reads TGTGCCAGCAGCGAATTTACAGGGGGCATGGATTCACCCCTCCACTTT. Translated, it gives CASSEFTGGMDSPLHF.

The rearrangement uses TRBV30 and TRBJ2-7; D call uncertain. The V end lost 3 bases, the J end lost 4 bases, and 13 bases lay between the germline ends. This CDR3 region has 13 residues. The germline V gene encodes CDR1 GTSNPN and CDR2 SVGIG (reference sequence). CDR3 protein: CAWSPGASYEQYF. The CDR3 nucleotides are TGTGCCTGGAGCCCTGGAGCCTCATACGAGCAGTACTTC.

The rearrangement joins TRBV7-9 to TRBJ2-4; D is perhaps TRBD1 (6 bases). This CDR3 contains 16 residues. From germline, CDR1 is SEHNR and CDR2 FQNEAQ (reference sequence). V shed 4 bases and J shed 1 base, with 14 bases lying between them. CDR3 residues: CASSSNRDSAKNIQYF. The CDR3 DNA is TGTGCCAGCAGCTCCAACAGGGATTCGGCCAAAAACATTCAGTACTTC.

This clone has just one count. The chain uses TRBV9 and TRBJ2-7; 7 bases agree with TRBD2. Germline V gives CDR1 SGDLS, CDR2 YYNGEE. The trim removed 4 bases at V and 4 bases at J, leaving 11 bases unmatched. This CDR3 contains 15 residues. CDR3 amino acids: CASSRASAGMYEQYF. The CDR3 DNA is TGTGCCAGCAGCAGAGCCTCAGCGGGGATGTACGAGCAGTACTTC.

The DNA of the CDR3 is TGTGCCAGCAGCTTAGGGACCGGGTCGGATTACGAGCAGTACTTC. Translated: CASSLGTGSDYEQYF. The chain is built from TRBV11-2 and TRBJ2-7, with no clear D. The germline V and J ends were trimmed by 1 base and 4 bases, with 14 bases remaining between them. Germline lookup yields CDR1 SGHAT and CDR2 FQNNGV. The CDR3 extends over 15 amino acids.

V is TRBV11-2 and J is TRBJ1-2, with TRBD1 as a possible D gene (5 bases). The germline V gene encodes CDR1 SGHAT and CDR2 FQNNGV. V was trimmed by 1 base and J by 7 bases, leaving 13 bases between them. CDR3 length equals 14 residues. As DNA, the CDR3 is TGTGCCAGCAGCTTAGTCGTCAGGGACGGTGGCTACACCTTC. Amino acids: CASSLVVRDGGYTF.

This clone occurred a few times. Other DNA sequences in this specimen translate into the identical CDR3. The rearrangement links TRBV2 to TRBJ2-7; D might be TRBD1 or TRBD2, each matching 5 bases. The CDR3 totals 14 residues. Trimming removed 3 bases from V and 1 base from J, with 10 bases in between. In germline, CDR1 is SNHLY, CDR2 FYNNEI. The CDR3: CASSEGRSSYEQYF. The DNA of the CDR3 is TGTGCCAGCAGTGAGGGACGGAGTTCCTACGAGCAGTACTTC.